The rows below give T cell receptor beta chains drawn from one sample of a study of blood T cell repertoires in COVID-19. Repertoires were generated with immunoSEQ multiplex PCR, while TCRdb's copy carries only in-frame clones and drops some. The sample shows fewer than 250,000 clones, roughly 90% of them seen only once. Sequences were obtained from peripheral blood. The receptors derive from a man aged 65-85 years with acute or convalescent COVID-19. The CDR3 runs from the conserved cysteine through the conserved F or W. D genes are given only for firm matches. Expanded clones get a size class; other rows say once, few or many, or leave the size out.

CDR3 protein	CDR3 DNA	D gene	clone size	V gene	CDR3 length	J gene
CASSRGGGSNQPQHF	TGTGCCAGCAGCAGGGGCGGGGGGAGCAATCAGCCCCAGCATTTT	.	.	TRBV3-1/TRBV3-2	15	TRBJ1-5
CASSPGTVAKNIQYF	TGTGCCAGCTCCCCCGGGACAGTTGCAAAAAACATTCAGTACTTC	TRBD1	.	TRBV18	15	TRBJ2-4
CSVEGKGDSGYTF	TGCAGCGTTGAAGGGAAAGGGGATAGCGGCTACACCTTC	.	few	TRBV29-1	13	TRBJ1-2
CASSTQGRGNEKLFF	TGTGCCAGCAGCACCCAGGGGCGAGGCAATGAAAAACTGTTTTTT	.	few	TRBV7-8	15	TRBJ1-4
CASSLSGLAGAGGEQFF	TGTGCCAGCAGCTTATCGGGACTAGCGGGAGCTGGGGGAGAGCAGTTCTTC	TRBD2	.	TRBV7-3	17	TRBJ2-1
CASSRGLQETQYF	TGTGCCAGTTCCCGCGGGCTCCAAGAGACCCAGTACTTC	.	.	TRBV11-2	13	TRBJ2-5
CASSLAGASEQFF	TGTGCCAGCAGCTTAGCAGGGGCGAGCGAGCAGTTCTTC	.	.	TRBV11-3	13	TRBJ2-1
CASSLGGVGYTF	TGTGCCAGCAGCTTAGGAGGCGTCGGCTACACCTTC	.	.	TRBV11-1	12	TRBJ1-2
CASSLHRDRAYEQYF	TGTGCCAGCAGCTTGCACAGGGACAGGGCCTACGAGCAGTACTTC	TRBD1	.	TRBV5-5	15	TRBJ2-7
CASSVDGGLAKNIQYF	TGTGCCAGCAGCGTCGACGGGGGTCTAGCCAAAAACATTCAGTACTTC	.	.	TRBV7-2	16	TRBJ2-4
CASSLNPGETQYF	TGTGCCAGCAGCTTAAATCCAGGAGAGACCCAGTACTTC	.	.	TRBV7-2	13	TRBJ2-5
CASSPPTGHYGYTF	TGTGCCAGCAGCCCTCCGACAGGGCACTATGGCTACACCTTC	TRBD1	few	TRBV7-9	14	TRBJ1-2
CASSYSPAGQGGNTEAFF	TGTGCCAGCAGTTACTCCCCCGCGGGACAGGGGGGGAACACTGAAGCTTTCTTT	TRBD1	.	TRBV6-2/TRBV6-3	18	TRBJ1-1
CASSLASGIPNEQFF	TGTGCCAGCAGCCTGGCCAGCGGGATTCCCAATGAGCAGTTCTTC	TRBD2	.	TRBV7-9	15	TRBJ2-1
CASSLRGNQPQHF	TGTGCCAGCAGCTTAAGAGGCAATCAGCCCCAGCATTTT	.	.	TRBV7-2	13	TRBJ1-5
CASSLELAGAKTDTQYF	TGTGCCAGCAGCTTGGAACTAGCGGGAGCAAAGACAGATACGCAGTATTTT	TRBD2	.	TRBV5-4	17	TRBJ2-3
CASSGYDSRQFF	TGTGCCAGCAGTGGGTACGACTCCCGACAGTTCTTC	.	few	TRBV2	12	TRBJ2-1
CASSLLTQSSKETQYF	TGCGCCAGCAGCCTCCTGACACAATCCTCAAAAGAGACCCAGTACTTC	.	.	TRBV5-1	16	TRBJ2-5
CASSKRTGSQETQYF	TGTGCCAGCAGCAAAAGGACAGGGAGTCAGGAGACCCAGTACTTC	TRBD1	.	TRBV7-2	15	TRBJ2-5
CAISLGLAGQETQYF	TGTGCCATCAGCTTGGGACTAGCGGGGCAAGAGACCCAGTACTTC	TRBD2	.	TRBV10-3	15	TRBJ2-5
CASSPPKGQGGADTQYF	TGTGCCAGCTCACCACCGAAGGGACAGGGCGGGGCAGATACGCAGTATTTT	TRBD1	.	TRBV18	17	TRBJ2-3
CASSETGGARDTQYF	TGTGCCAGTAGCGAGACAGGGGGCGCGCGGGATACGCAGTATTTT	TRBD1	.	TRBV19	15	TRBJ2-3
CASSSATGNYNEQFF	TGTGCCAGCAGTTCCGCGACAGGGAACTACAATGAGCAGTTCTTC	TRBD1	.	TRBV6-5	15	TRBJ2-1
CASSLNGGTEAFF	TGTGCCAGCAGCCTAAATGGGGGGACTGAAGCTTTCTTT	.	.	TRBV7-9	13	TRBJ1-1
CASSGRRGMNTEAFF	TGTGCCAGCAGTGGACGAAGGGGAATGAACACTGAAGCTTTCTTT	.	.	TRBV2	15	TRBJ1-1
CASSVQMNTEAFF	TGTGCCAGCAGTGTACAGATGAACACTGAAGCTTTCTTT	.	.	TRBV2	13	TRBJ1-1
CATRRETQYF	TGTGCCACCCGTCGAGAGACCCAGTACTTC	.	.	TRBV28	10	TRBJ2-5
CASRDGTGRSQPQHF	TGTGCCAGCAGGGACGGGACAGGGCGATCTCAGCCCCAGCATTTT	TRBD1	.	TRBV28	15	TRBJ1-5
CASSFYRAAGNTIYF	TGTGCCAGCAGCTTCTACAGGGCTGCTGGAAACACCATATATTTT	.	.	TRBV5-6	15	TRBJ1-3
CASSLGGGQGGTGELFF	TGCGCCAGCAGCTTGGGCGGAGGACAGGGAGGCACCGGGGAGCTGTTTTTT	TRBD1	.	TRBV5-1	17	TRBJ2-2
CAWSSTGVADRVYGYTF	TGTGCCTGGAGTTCAACCGGCGTAGCTGACAGAGTATATGGCTACACCTTC	.	.	TRBV30	17	TRBJ1-2
CASSGTAGTNEKLFF	TGTGCCAGTAGTGGGACAGCGGGCACTAATGAAAAACTGTTTTTT	TRBD1	.	TRBV19	15	TRBJ1-4
CATSESDRNTGELFF	TGTGCCACCAGTGAATCGGACAGAAACACCGGGGAGCTGTTTTTT	.	few	TRBV24-1	15	TRBJ2-2
CARRGEQYF	TGCGCCAGAAGAGGCGAGCAGTACTTC	.	.	TRBV10-1	9	TRBJ2-7
CASRVLFGGAEAFF	TGTGCCAGCAGAGTCTTGTTTGGGGGCGCTGAAGCTTTCTTT	.	.	TRBV2	14	TRBJ1-1
CASSVGQGGNTEAFF	TGTGCCAGCAGCGTAGGACAGGGTGGGAACACTGAAGCTTTCTTT	TRBD1	.	TRBV9	15	TRBJ1-1
CASSESRDRIYNEQFF	TGTGCCAGCAGTGAATCCCGGGACAGGATCTACAATGAGCAGTTCTTC	TRBD1	.	TRBV2	16	TRBJ2-1
CASSIDLLGARAGGYTF	TGTGCCAGTAGTATAGATCTGTTGGGGGCGCGGGCGGGTGGCTACACCTTC	.	.	TRBV19	17	TRBJ1-2
CASSRQGAETQYF	TGCGCCAGCAGCCGACAGGGGGCAGAGACCCAGTACTTC	TRBD1	.	TRBV5-1	13	TRBJ2-5
CATSSLSGANVLTF	TGTGCCACCTCCTCCTTATCTGGGGCCAACGTCCTGACTTTC	.	.	TRBV19	14	TRBJ2-6
CAINPTGLNTGELFF	TGTGCCATCAACCCAACAGGGTTGAACACCGGGGAGCTGTTTTTT	.	.	TRBV10-3	15	TRBJ2-2
CASGDSNEQFF	TGTGCCAGCGGGGACAGCAATGAGCAGTTCTTC	TRBD1	.	TRBV2	11	TRBJ2-1
CAISETSGVTGELFF	TGTGCCATCAGTGAAACTAGCGGGGTCACCGGGGAGCTGTTTTTT	TRBD2	few	TRBV10-3	15	TRBJ2-2
CASSVETNSPLHF	TGTGCCAGCAGCGTAGAAACAAATTCACCCCTCCACTTT	.	.	TRBV9	13	TRBJ1-6
CASRAGVSYEQYF	TGTGCCAGCAGGGCAGGGGTCTCCTACGAGCAGTACTTC	.	.	TRBV12-3/TRBV12-4	13	TRBJ2-7
CASSQQGGGYNEQFF	TGTGCCAGCAGCCAACAGGGGGGAGGGTACAATGAGCAGTTCTTC	.	.	TRBV7-9	15	TRBJ2-1